This entry lists 14 T cell receptor beta chains sequenced from one sample in a study of cytomegalovirus exposure and HLA in healthy donors. The PCR contained 60 Vbeta and 13 Jbeta primers. Data came from immunoSEQ multiplex PCR; TCRdb stores just in-frame clones and leaves some out. The table lists around 55,000 clones. The sequenced material came from PBMCs. The origin of the receptors is a man in his forties or fifties in good health and CMV-seropositive.

J is TRBJ2-2 and V is TRBV7-2, with D maybe TRBD2 (5 bases). Trimming cost V 6 bases and J 1 base, with 12 bases left between them. The V gene's germline CDR1 is SGHTA and CDR2 FQGNSA. CDR3 size: 15 residues. CDR3: CASRGLNLNTGELFF. CDR3 in DNA: TGTGCCAGCAGAGGACTTAATTTGAACACCGGGGAGCTGTTTTTT.

The chain has TRBV19 and TRBJ2-7, with D possibly being TRBD2 (5 bases). Trimming shortened V by 4 bases and J by 7 bases, and 20 bases separated the two germline ends. Per germline, CDR1 LNHDA and CDR2 SQIVND (reference sequence). The CDR3 has 15 residues. The CDR3 DNA reads TGTGCCAGTAGTAAGGACTCGACGGGCCCTGGAGAGCAGTACTTC. Translation gives CASSKDSTGPGEQYF. Combining the CDR3 with reference TRBV19 and TRBJ2-7 gives the whole variable domain DGGITQSPKYLFRKEGQNVTLSCEQNLNHDAMYWYRQDPGQGLRLIYYSQIVNDFQKGDIAEGYSVSREKKESFPLTVTSAQKNPTAFYLCASSKDSTGPGEQYFGPGTRLTVT.

The chain recombines TRBV6-5 with TRBJ1-1; no reliable D call. Trimming removed 7 bases at V and 0 bases at J, with 15 bases between. CDR1 and CDR2 (germline): MNHEY, SVGAGI. The length of the CDR3 is 15 residues. The CDR3 spells CASNQWAGLNTEAFF. The CDR3 coding sequence is TGTGCCAGCAACCAGTGGGCTGGCTTGAACACTGAAGCTTTCTTT.

The V and J genes are TRBV6-5 and TRBJ2-7; 8 bases agree with TRBD2. Trimming removed 0 bases from V and 2 bases from J; junction bases left unmatched: 6. CDR1 and CDR2 (germline): MNHEY, SVGAGI. The CDR3 sequence is 16 residues long. CDR3 residues: CASSYSGGGPAYEQYF. The CDR3 nucleotides read TGTGCCAGCAGTTACTCGGGCGGGGGGCCTGCCTACGAGCAGTACTTC.

The chain recombines TRBV25-1 with TRBJ2-7; possible D gene TRBD2, 6 bases. The CDR3 covers 12 residues. V lost 10 bases, J lost 3 bases, and 13 bases lay in between. Germline CDR1 and CDR2: MGHDK and SYGVNS. CDR3 coding DNA: TGTGCCACCACGGGAGAAAGCTACGAGCAGTACTTC. The encoded protein is CATTGESYEQYF.

This chain connects TRBV5-1 to TRBJ1-4; D is possibly TRBD1 (6 bases). The CDR3 is made up of 14 amino acids. The V gene lost 2 bases and the J gene lost 5 bases, with 10 bases spanning the gap. CDR1 is SGHRS, CDR2 YFSETQ, per germline. The CDR3: CASSFGTINEKLFF. The CDR3 DNA follows: TGCGCCAGCAGCTTTGGGACAATCAATGAAAAACTGTTTTTT.

This chain connects TRBV6-4 to TRBJ1-5; TRBD1 matches at 9 bases. The CDR3 runs 14 residues. Germline V lookup: CDR1 MRHNA, CDR2 SNTAGT. Trimming cost V 8 bases and J 6 bases; bases outside gene matches: 8. CDR3: CASQQGAQGQPQHF. CDR3 coding DNA: TGTGCCAGCCAACAGGGGGCCCAGGGTCAGCCCCAGCATTTT.

The chain has TRBV6-1 and TRBJ1-4, with 8 nucleotides matching TRBD1. CDR1 and CDR2 (germline): MNHNS, SASEGT. Trimming cost V 1 base and J 0 bases; bases outside gene matches: 7. There are 18 residues in the CDR3. CDR3 sequence: CASSEVRTGPPTNEKLFF. CDR3 nucleotide sequence: TGTGCCAGCAGTGAAGTTAGGACAGGGCCCCCAACTAATGAAAAACTGTTTTTT.

The V and J genes are TRBV19 and TRBJ2-5, with 12 bases lining up with TRBD2. The V segment lost 3 bases and the J segment 5 bases; nucleotides outside the gene matches: 10. The length of the CDR3 is 17 residues. CDR1 and CDR2 (germline): LNHDA, SQIVND (reference sequence). CDR3 sequence reads: CASSIEGASGGAETQYF. In nucleotides, the CDR3 is TGTGCCAGTAGTATTGAAGGCGCTAGCGGGGGGGCGGAGACCCAGTACTTC.

The chain couples TRBV29-1 to TRBJ2-1; possible D gene TRBD2, 6 bases. CDR1 is SQVTM, CDR2 ANQGSEA, per germline. V lost 4 bases to trimming and J lost 4 bases, with 8 bases between them. This CDR3 region has 12 residues. CDR3: CSVGGEYNEQFF. In nucleotides, the CDR3 is TGCAGCGTTGGGGGGGAGTACAATGAGCAGTTCTTC.

V gene TRBV19 combines with J gene TRBJ1-2; 7 bases align to TRBD1. Germline loops: CDR1 LNHDA, CDR2 SQIVND (reference sequence). V lost 3 bases to trimming and J lost 4 bases; unmatched junction nucleotides: 5. This CDR3 spans 14 amino acids. The CDR3 nucleotides are TGTGCCAGTAGTATTATGGGGACAGTCTATGGCTACACCTTC. It is translated as CASSIMGTVYGYTF.

This chain joins TRBV7-9 and TRBJ1-4; 9 nucleotides line up with TRBD1. Looked up from germline, CDR1 is SEHNR and CDR2 is FQNEAQ (reference sequence). V trimming: 4 bases; J trimming: 8 bases; junction bases outside the gene matches: 8. The CDR3 runs 15 residues. The CDR3 region has the DNA TGTGCCAGCAGCTCCCCGGGACAGGGAAGAGAAAAACTGTTTTTT. It translates to CASSSPGQGREKLFF. The full variable domain, its missing parts supplied by reference TRBV7-9 and TRBJ1-4, is DTGVSQNPRHKITKRGQNVTFRCDPISEHNRLYWYRQTLGQGPEFLTYFQNEAQLEKSRLLSDRFSAERPKGSFSTLEIQRTEQGDSAMYLCASSSPGQGREKLFFGSGTQLSVL.

The rearrangement uses TRBV19 and TRBJ2-1; no clear D. This CDR3 is 12 amino acids long. Germline V gene data show CDR1 as LNHDA and CDR2 as SQIVND (reference sequence). Trimming pared 2 bases from V and 10 bases from J, leaving 9 bases between. CDR3 DNA sequence: TGTGCCAGTAGTATACGGTTCGGGGAGCAGTTCTTC. This encodes CASSIRFGEQFF.

Details on this clone: The germline gene is not matched at one end of the junction; a read error may be the cause. The chain joins TRBV4-2 to TRBJ1-5; D call uncertain. Germline CDR1 is LGHNA and CDR2 is YNFKEQ. The CDR3 extends over 15 amino acids. CDR3 amino acids: CAGSQDRHSIMPQHF. The CDR3 DNA sequence: TGTGCCGGCAGCCAAGACCGACACTCGATCATGCCCCAGCATTTT.